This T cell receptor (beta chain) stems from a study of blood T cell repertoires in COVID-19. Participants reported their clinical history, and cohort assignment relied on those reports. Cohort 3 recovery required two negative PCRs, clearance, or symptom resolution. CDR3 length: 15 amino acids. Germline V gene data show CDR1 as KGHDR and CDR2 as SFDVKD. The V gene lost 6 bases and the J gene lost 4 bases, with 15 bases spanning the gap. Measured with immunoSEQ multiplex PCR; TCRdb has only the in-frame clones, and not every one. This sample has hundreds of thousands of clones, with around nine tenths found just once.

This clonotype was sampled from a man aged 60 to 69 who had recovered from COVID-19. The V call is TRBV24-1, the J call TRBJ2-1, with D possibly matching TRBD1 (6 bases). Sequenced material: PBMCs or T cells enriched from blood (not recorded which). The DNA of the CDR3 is TGTGCCACCAGTTCGTCCAGGGGCGTTTACAATGAGCAGTTCTTC. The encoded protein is CATSSSRGVYNEQFF.